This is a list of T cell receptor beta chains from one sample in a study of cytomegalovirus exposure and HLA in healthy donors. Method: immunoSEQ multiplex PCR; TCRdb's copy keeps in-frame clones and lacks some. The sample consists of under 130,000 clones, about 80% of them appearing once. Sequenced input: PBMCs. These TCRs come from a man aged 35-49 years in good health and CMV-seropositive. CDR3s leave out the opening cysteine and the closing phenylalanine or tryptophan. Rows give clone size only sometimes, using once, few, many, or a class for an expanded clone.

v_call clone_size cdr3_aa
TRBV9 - ASSVGVGTFSYNEQF
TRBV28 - ARIRATQY
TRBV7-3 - ASSLSRDSPYGYT
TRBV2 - ASRGGGLPYEQY
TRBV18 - ASSPPGLETDNEKLF
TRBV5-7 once ASSLTSGLNEKLF
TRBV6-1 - AGRSGSTDTQY
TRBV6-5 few ASSSRELRNEQY
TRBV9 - ASSGGQSSNQPQH
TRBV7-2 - ASSPRGGTNTEAF
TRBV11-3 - ASSLGVAAGGGETQY
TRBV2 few ASGDRGLEAF
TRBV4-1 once ASSQDRTSGSYEQY
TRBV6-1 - ASSFRGSNEKLF
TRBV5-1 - ASSPNAGTIYEQY
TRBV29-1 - SVEGRLSGNTIY
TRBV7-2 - ASSLVGANEQF
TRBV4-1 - ASSRRQRGGQSTGELF
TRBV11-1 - ASSTLRGLNSPLH
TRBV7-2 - ASSSTFTRNEQF
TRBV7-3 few ASSLTSIADTQY
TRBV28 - ASSLRRTGYGYT
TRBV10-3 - AISEERNYGYT
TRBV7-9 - ASSFGDRGMPSSPNEAF
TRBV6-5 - ASTQGSNQPQH
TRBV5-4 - ASSLGAGGPSAKNSQY
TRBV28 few ASSLIISTDTQY
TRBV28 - ATAGPYTEEQY
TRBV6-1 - ASSDGQGQSSPLH
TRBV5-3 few ARSLEAAERTDTQY
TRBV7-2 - ASSGLQGTTQPQH
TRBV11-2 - ASSAGTSGVEQY
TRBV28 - ASSVGGGGDTEAF
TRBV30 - AHRQANYGYT
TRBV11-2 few ASSPTGTGAANEQF
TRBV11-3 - ASSLAQGTGELF
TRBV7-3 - ASSYSGSVQETQY
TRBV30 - AWSWGRQAGTQY
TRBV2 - ASRGQENTEAF
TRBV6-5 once ASSYGQLLTDTQY
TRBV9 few ASSDLGQGILGYT
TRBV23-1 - ASSQGQAYEQY
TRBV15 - ATSQISGAGGYT
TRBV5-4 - ASSLLAGGDNEQF
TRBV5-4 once ASSPNHRGQETQY
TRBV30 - AWSTGGGGNYGYT
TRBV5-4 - ASSLAGVGYGYT
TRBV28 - ASSLGQALGEQY
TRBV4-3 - ASSQETAGLLTGELF
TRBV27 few ASRDRGYEQY
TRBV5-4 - ASSFGGFTEAF
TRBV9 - ASSVPLSLKGQGRFPNTGELF
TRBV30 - AWSLAYEQF
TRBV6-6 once AIREGFTDTQY
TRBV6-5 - ASSLARGRNIQY
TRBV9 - ASSPGTGGGVEAF
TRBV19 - ASRGTGNYGYT
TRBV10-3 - AIRRDRADTEAF
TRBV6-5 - ASSYATPGLGGYT